This record covers a single T cell receptor beta chain. This sample was included in a study of blood T cell repertoires in COVID-19. Across the study: Samples of COVID-19 (acute and convalescent) were obtained from the United States, Italy and Spain. The analysed material was cDNA or gDNA that came from T cells, B-cell-depleted T cells, or PBMCs.

Profiled with immunoSEQ multiplex PCR; TCRdb holds only in-frame clones, not every one. The sample consists of about 97,000 clones, approximately 87% of them appearing once. V was trimmed by 4 bases and J by 8 bases, leaving 20 bases between them. Per the germline V gene, CDR1 is SNHLY and CDR2 is FYNNEI. There are 15 residues in the CDR3. V and J are TRBV2 and TRBJ1-2; weak D call: TRBD1 (5 bases). The origin of this receptor is a human donor in a cohort sampled during active COVID-19. The sample taken for sequencing was peripheral blood. CDR3 residues: CASSATGTSLWGYTF. The CDR3 DNA reads TGTGCCAGCAGTGCAACCGGGACTAGCCTTTGGGGCTACACCTTC.